This TCR beta chain was sequenced during a study of T cells in narcolepsy. The wider study: Healthy controls were enrolled alongside patients with narcolepsy type 1 or type 2.

V lost 4 bases, J lost 2 bases, and 19 bases lay in between. Germline V lookup: CDR1 SGHRS, CDR2 YFSETQ. The CDR3 is 16 amino acids. Study findings and constraints: Comparing one patient's CSF and blood CD4+ clonotypes highlighted HCRT- and TRIB2-specific autoreactive clonotypes. Some memory CD4+ repertoires had no autoreactive clone sequences. Reportedly, autoreactive clonotypes were serially detected in patients' blood but not controls'.

Only in-frame clones appear in the TCRdb table, and some are missing; sequencing was by immunoSEQ multiplex PCR. The sample includes more than 30,000 clones, 70% to 80% seen only once; the top ten take 1.1%. Comment on this clone: The antigen remains undetermined.

Material for sequencing was CD45RA- memory CD4+ T cells from PBMCs. The source is a human donor with narcolepsy. The chain employs TRBV5-1 and TRBJ2-7; D is uncertain. CDR3 in amino acids: CASSRAGFPVTYEQYF. CDR3 bases: TGCGCCAGCAGCCGGGCCGGGTTTCCAGTGACCTACGAGCAGTACTTC.